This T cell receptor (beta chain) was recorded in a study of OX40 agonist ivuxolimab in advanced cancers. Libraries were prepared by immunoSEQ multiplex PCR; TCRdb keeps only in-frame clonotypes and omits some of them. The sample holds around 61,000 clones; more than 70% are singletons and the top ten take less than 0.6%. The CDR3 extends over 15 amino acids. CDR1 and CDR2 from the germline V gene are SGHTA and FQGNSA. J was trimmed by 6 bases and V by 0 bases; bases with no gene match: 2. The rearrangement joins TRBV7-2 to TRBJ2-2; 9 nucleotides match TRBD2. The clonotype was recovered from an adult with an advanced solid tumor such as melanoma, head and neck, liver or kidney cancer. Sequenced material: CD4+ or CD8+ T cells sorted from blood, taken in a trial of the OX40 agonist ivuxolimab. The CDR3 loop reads CASSLARTSAGELFF. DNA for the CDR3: TGTGCCAGCAGCTTAGCTCGGACTAGCGCCGGGGAGCTGTTTTTT.